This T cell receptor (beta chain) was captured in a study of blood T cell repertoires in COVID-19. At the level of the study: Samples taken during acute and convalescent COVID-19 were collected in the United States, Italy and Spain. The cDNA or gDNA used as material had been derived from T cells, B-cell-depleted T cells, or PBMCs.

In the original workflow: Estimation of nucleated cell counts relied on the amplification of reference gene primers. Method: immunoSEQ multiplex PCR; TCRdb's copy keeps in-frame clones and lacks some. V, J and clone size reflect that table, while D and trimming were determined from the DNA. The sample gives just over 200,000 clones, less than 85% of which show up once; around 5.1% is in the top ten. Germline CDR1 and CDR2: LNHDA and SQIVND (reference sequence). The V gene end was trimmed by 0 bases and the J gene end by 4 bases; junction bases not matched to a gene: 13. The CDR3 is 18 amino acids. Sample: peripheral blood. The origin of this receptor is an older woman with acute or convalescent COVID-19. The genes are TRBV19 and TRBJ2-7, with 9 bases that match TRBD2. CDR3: CASSIDPPASGDIYEQYF. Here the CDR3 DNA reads TGTGCCAGTAGTATAGATCCCCCGGCTAGCGGGGATATATACGAGCAGTACTTC.